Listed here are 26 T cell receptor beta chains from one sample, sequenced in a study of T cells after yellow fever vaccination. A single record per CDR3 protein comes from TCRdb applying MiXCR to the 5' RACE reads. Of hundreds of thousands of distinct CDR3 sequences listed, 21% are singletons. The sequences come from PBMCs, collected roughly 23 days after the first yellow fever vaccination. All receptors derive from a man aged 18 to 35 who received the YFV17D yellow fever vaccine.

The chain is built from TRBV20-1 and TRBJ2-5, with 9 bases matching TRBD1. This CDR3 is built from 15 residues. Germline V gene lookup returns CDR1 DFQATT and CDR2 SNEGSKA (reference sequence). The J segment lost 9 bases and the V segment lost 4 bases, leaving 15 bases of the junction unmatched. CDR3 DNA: TGCAGTGCTACTGAGACAGGGGGACCCAAGAGACCCCAGTACTTC. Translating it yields CSATETGGPKRPQYF.

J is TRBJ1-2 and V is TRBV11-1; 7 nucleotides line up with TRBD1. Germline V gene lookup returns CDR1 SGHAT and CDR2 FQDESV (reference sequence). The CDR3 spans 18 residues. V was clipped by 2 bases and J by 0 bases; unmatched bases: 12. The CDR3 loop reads CASSLFGDRDRTNYGYTF. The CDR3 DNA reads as TGTGCCAGCAGCTTATTTGGGGACCGGGACAGAACTAACTATGGCTACACCTTC.

The CDR3 reads CASSLWVGRETQYF. The CDR3 DNA is TGTGCCAGCAGCTTGTGGGTTGGTCGCGAGACCCAGTACTTC. The rearrangement links TRBV5-4 to TRBJ2-5; D uncertain. The CDR3 is made up of 14 amino acids. In germline, CDR1 is SGHNT, CDR2 YYREEE (reference sequence). V lost 1 base to trimming and J lost 5 bases, with 12 bases between them. Full variable domain (remainder filled in from reference TRBV5-4 and TRBJ2-5): ETGVTQSPTHLIKTRGQQVTLRCSSQSGHNTVSWYQQALGQGPQFIFQYYREEENGRGNFPPRFSGLQFPNYSSELNVNALELDDSALYLCASSLWVGRETQYFGPGTRLLVL.

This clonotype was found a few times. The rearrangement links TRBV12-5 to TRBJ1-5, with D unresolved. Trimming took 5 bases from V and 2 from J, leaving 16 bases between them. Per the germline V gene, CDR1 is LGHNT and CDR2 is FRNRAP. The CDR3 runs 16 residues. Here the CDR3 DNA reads TGTGCTAGTGGTGACCCGGAGGCCGGGGGCAATCAGCCCCAGCATTTT. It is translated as CASGDPEAGGNQPQHF.

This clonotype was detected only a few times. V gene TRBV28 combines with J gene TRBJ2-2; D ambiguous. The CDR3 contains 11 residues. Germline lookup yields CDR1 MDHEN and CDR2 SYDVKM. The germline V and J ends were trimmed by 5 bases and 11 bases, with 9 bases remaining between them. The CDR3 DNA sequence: TGTGCCAGCAGTCCGTACGACGAGCTGTTTTTT. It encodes CASSPYDELFF.

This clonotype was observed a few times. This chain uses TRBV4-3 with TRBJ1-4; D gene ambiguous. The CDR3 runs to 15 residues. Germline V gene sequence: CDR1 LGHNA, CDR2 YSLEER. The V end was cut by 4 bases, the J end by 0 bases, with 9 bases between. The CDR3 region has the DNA TGCGCCAGCAGCCCGGCCGGGACAACTAATGAAAAACTGTTTTTT. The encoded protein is CASSPAGTTNEKLFF.

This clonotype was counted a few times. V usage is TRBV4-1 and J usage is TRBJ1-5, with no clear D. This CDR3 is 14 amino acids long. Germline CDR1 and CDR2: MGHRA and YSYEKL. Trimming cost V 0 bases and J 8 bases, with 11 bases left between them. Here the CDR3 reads CASSQDLRKEPQHF. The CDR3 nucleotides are TGCGCCAGCAGCCAAGATTTACGGAAAGAGCCCCAGCATTTT.

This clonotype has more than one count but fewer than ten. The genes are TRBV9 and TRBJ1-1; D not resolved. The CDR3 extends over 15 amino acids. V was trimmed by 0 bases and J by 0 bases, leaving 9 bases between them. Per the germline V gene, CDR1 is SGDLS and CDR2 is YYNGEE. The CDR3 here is CASSVDPRMNTEAFF. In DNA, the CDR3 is TGTGCCAGCAGCGTAGATCCCCGGATGAACACTGAAGCTTTCTTT.

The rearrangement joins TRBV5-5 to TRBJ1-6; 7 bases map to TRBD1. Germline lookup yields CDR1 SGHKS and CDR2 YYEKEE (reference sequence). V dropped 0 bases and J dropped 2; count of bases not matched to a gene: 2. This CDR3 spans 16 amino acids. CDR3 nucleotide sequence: TGTGCCAGCAGCTTGGGGGACAGCCCCTATAATTCACCCCTCCACTTT. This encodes CASSLGDSPYNSPLHF.

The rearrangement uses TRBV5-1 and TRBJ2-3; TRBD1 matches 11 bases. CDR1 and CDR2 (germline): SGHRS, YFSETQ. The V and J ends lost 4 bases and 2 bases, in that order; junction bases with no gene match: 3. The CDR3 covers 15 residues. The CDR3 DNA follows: TGCGCCAGCAGCGGGACAGGGGGACACACAGATACGCAGTATTTT. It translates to CASSGTGGHTDTQYF.

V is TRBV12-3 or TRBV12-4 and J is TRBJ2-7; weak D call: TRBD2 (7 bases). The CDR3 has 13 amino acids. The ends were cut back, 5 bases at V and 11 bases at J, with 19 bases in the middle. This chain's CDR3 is CASSLTVTGGEYF. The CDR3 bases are TGTGCCAGCAGTCTAACAGTCACGGGGGGCGAGTACTTC.

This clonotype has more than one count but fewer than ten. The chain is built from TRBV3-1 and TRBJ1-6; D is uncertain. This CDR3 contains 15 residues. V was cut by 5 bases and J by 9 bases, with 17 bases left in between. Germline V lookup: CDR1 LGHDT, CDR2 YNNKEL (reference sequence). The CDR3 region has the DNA TGTGCCAGCAGCGGATCTTTTCAGACTCTTTCACCCCTCCACTTT. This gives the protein CASSGSFQTLSPLHF.

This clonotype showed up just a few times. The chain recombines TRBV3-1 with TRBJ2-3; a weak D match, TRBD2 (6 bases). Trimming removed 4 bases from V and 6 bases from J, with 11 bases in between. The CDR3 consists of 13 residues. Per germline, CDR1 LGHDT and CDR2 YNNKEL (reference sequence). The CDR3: CASSPSGVDTQYF. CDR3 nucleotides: TGTGCCAGCAGCCCTTCGGGAGTGGATACGCAGTATTTT.

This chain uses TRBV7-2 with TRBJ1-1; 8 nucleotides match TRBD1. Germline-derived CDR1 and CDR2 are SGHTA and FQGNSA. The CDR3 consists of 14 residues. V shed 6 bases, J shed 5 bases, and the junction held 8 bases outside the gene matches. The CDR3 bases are TGTGCCAGCAGAACCACAGGGGGATTAACTGAAGCTTTCTTT. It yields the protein CASRTTGGLTEAFF.

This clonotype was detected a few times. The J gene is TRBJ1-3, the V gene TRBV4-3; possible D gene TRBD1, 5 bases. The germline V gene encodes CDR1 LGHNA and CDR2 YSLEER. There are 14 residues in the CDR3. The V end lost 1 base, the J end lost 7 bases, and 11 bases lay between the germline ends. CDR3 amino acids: CASSQVQGGNTIYF. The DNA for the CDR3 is TGCGCCAGCAGCCAAGTCCAGGGCGGCAACACCATATATTTT.

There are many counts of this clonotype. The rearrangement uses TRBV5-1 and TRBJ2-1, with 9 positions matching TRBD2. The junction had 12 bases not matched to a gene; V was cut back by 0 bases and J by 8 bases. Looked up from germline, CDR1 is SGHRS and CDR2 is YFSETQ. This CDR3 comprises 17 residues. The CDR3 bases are TGCGCCAGCAGCTTGGCGGCGGGCGGGGGGGCCGTCGATGAGCAGTTCTTC. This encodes CASSLAAGGGAVDEQFF.

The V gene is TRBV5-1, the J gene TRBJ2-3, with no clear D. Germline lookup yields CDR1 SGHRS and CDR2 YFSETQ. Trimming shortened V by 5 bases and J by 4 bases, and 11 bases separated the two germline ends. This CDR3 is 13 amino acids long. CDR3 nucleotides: TGCGCCAGCAGTAGAGTGAGGTCAGATACGCAGTATTTT. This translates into CASSRVRSDTQYF. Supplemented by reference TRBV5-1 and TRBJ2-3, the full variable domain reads KAGVTQTPRYLIKTRGQQVTLSCSPISGHRSVSWYQQTPGQGLQFLFEYFSETQRNKGNFPGRFSGRQFSNSRSEMNVSTLELGDSALYLCASSRVRSDTQYFGPGTRLTVL.

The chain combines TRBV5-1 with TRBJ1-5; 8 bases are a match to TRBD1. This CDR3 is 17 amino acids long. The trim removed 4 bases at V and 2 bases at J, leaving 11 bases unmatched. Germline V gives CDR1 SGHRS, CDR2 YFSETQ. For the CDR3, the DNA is TGCGCCAGCAGCATCTGGGACAGGATTGAAGGCAATCAGCCCCAGCATTTT. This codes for CASSIWDRIEGNQPQHF.

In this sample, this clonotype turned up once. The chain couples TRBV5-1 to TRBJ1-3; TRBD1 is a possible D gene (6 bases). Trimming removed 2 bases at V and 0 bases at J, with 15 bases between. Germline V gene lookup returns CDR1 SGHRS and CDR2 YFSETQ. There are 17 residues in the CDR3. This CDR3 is CASSFSGQHYSGNTIYF. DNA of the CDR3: TGCGCCAGCAGCTTCTCCGGACAGCACTACTCTGGAAACACCATATATTTT.

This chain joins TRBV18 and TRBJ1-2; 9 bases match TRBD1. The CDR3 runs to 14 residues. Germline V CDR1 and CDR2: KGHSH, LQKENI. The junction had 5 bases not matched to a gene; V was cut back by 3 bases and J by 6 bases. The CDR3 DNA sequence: TGTGCCAGCTCACCGGACAGGGACAGGGATGGCTACACCTTC. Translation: CASSPDRDRDGYTF.

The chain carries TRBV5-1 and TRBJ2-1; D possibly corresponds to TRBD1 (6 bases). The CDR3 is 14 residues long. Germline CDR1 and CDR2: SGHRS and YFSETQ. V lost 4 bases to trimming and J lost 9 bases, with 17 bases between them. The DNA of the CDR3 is TGCGCCAGCAGCCGGGCCCCAGGGGCGAGTGAGCAGTTCTTC. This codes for CASSRAPGASEQFF.

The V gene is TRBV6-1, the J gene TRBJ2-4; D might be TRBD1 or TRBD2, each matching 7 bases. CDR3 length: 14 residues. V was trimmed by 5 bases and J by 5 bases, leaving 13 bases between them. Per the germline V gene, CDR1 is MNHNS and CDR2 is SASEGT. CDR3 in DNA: TGTGCCAGCAGTCAGACAGGGAGGGAAAACATTCAGTACTTC. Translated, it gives CASSQTGRENIQYF.

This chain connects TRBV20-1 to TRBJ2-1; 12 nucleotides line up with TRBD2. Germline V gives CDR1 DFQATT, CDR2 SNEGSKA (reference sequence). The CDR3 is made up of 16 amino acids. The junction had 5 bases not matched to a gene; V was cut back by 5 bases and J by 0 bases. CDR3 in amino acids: CSAGLAGQSSYNEQFF. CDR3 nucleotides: TGCAGTGCTGGACTAGCGGGGCAGAGCTCCTACAATGAGCAGTTCTTC.

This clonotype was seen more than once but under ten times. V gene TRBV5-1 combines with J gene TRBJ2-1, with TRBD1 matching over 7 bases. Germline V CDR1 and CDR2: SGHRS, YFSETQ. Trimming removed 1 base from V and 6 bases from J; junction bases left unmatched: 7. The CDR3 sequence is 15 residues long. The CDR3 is CASSLSAGGFNEQFF. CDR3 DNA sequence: TGCGCCAGCAGCTTGTCGGCAGGGGGATTCAATGAGCAGTTCTTC.

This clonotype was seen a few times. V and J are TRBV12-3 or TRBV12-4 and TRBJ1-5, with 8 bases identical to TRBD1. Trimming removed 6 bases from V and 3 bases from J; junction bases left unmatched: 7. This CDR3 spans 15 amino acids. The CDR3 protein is CASRTGVGINQPQHF. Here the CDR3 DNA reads TGTGCCAGCAGGACAGGGGTGGGGATCAATCAGCCCCAGCATTTT.

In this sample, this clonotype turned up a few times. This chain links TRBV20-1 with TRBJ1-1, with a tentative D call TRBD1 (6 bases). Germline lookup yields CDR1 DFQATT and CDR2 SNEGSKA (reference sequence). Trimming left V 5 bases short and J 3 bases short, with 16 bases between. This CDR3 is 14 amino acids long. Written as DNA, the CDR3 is TGCAGTGCTGGGGGCGGGTCCTCCGACACTGAAGCTTTCTTT. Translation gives CSAGGGSSDTEAFF.